The 5 T cell receptor beta chains presented below share a single source sample, sequenced in a study of cytomegalovirus exposure and HLA in healthy donors (dated by TCRdb to the late 2010s). Library preparation used the immunoSEQ multiplex PCR assay. A mixture of 60 forward primers for TCR Vbeta segments and 13 reverse primers for TCR Jbeta segments was used in the multiplex PCR. Entries here come from immuneACCESS through TCRdb and include only in-frame sequences with V and J called. Some clones fail to appear in such tables; in the studies checked, an unresolved V gene covers under half of the shortfall, and the cause of the remainder is unknown. The sample data list over 150,000 clones, and around 80% of these were observed just once. The leading ten clones occupy 2% to 2.5% of the sample. Sequenced material: PBMCs. The receptors originated from a male donor in good health and CMV-seronegative.

V gene TRBV10-3 combines with J gene TRBJ2-1, with TRBD2 matching over 14 bases. This CDR3 is built from 17 residues. V gave up 6 bases and J gave up 7 bases; unmatched junction bases: 11. Per germline, CDR1 ENHRY and CDR2 SYGVKD. CDR3 sequence (DNA): TGTGCCATCAGCGAGAGGGCCGGGACTAGCGGGGGTAATGAGCAGTTCTTC. This sequence encodes CAISERAGTSGGNEQFF.

V gene TRBV10-1 combines with J gene TRBJ2-3, with D maybe TRBD1 (6 bases). The length of the CDR3 is 16 residues. V lost 3 bases to trimming and J lost 4 bases, with 17 bases between them. CDR1 is WNHNN, CDR2 SYGVQD, per germline (reference sequence). The CDR3 spells CASSDRGINGADTQYF. DNA for the CDR3: TGCGCCAGCAGTGACAGGGGAATAAACGGGGCAGATACGCAGTATTTT.

V gene TRBV6-1 combines with J gene TRBJ1-5; D is unresolved. Trimming cost V 4 bases and J 5 bases, with 12 bases left between them. CDR3 length: 14 residues. Germline CDR1 is MNHNS and CDR2 is SASEGT. The CDR3 spells CASSGTAFHQPQHF. The DNA of the CDR3 is TGTGCCAGCAGTGGGACTGCTTTCCATCAGCCCCAGCATTTT.

The chain links TRBV27 to TRBJ1-1, with unresolved D. V dropped 2 bases and J dropped 3 bases, with 7 bases sitting between them. Germline loops: CDR1 MNHEY, CDR2 SMNVEV (reference sequence). The CDR3 is 13 residues long. Here the CDR3 reads CASSLQADTEAFF. In DNA form, the CDR3 reads TGTGCCAGCAGTTTACAGGCAGACACTGAAGCTTTCTTT.

This sequence joins TRBV10-3 and TRBJ2-1, with 10 bases fitting TRBD2. CDR1 ENHRY and CDR2 SYGVKD come from the germline V gene. The CDR3 runs 15 residues. The V gene end was trimmed by 4 bases and the J gene end by 7 bases; junction bases not matched to a gene: 7. Here the CDR3 reads CAISAERGGNNEQFF. The CDR3 DNA follows: TGTGCCATCAGTGCTGAGCGGGGGGGAAATAATGAGCAGTTCTTC.